The 7 T cell receptor beta chains below were found in one sample sequenced in a study of blood T cell repertoires in COVID-19. Libraries were prepared by immunoSEQ multiplex PCR; TCRdb keeps only in-frame clonotypes and omits some of them. The sample consists of 150,000 to 200,000 clones, approximately 81% of them appearing once. What was sequenced was peripheral blood. Receptors were obtained from a human donor with acute or convalescent COVID-19. The donor label of this sample is uncertain.

In this sample, this clone turned up a few times. The chain's CDR3 is CASSWTGGGELFF. For the CDR3, the DNA is TGTGCCAGTAGTTGGACAGGGGGCGGGGAGCTGTTTTTT. The chain has TRBV19 and TRBJ2-2; 10 nucleotides line up with TRBD1. J gave up 7 bases and V 5 bases, and 1 base lay outside the gene matches. The CDR3 has 13 residues. Germline CDR1 LNHDA, CDR2 SQIVND (reference sequence).

The chain employs TRBV12-3 or TRBV12-4 and TRBJ2-7, with unresolved D. Trimming stripped 5 bases from V and 7 bases from J, with 12 bases between. This CDR3 has 12 amino acids. The CDR3 DNA reads TGTGCCAGCAGTCCAACCCCTCGGGAGCAGTACTTC. Translating it yields CASSPTPREQYF.

The table lists this clone with a count of one. This chain links TRBV29-1 with TRBJ2-3, with TRBD2 matching over 10 bases. This CDR3 has 17 residues. Per the germline V gene, CDR1 is SQVTM and CDR2 is ANQGSEA. V gave up 6 bases and J gave up 0 bases; unmatched junction bases: 12. This chain's CDR3 is CSVRGVAGGRSTDTQYF. Here the CDR3 DNA reads TGCAGCGTGCGCGGGGTAGCGGGGGGCAGGAGCACAGATACGCAGTATTTT.

This clone appeared a single time. The chain links TRBV19 to TRBJ2-3; TRBD2 matches 8 bases. Unmatched junction bases numbered 6, after V lost 1 base and J lost 3 bases. The CDR3 length is 16 residues. Germline V gene sequence: CDR1 LNHDA, CDR2 SQIVND (reference sequence). The CDR3 reads CASSIVSGGITDTQYF. In nucleotides, the CDR3 is TGTGCCAGTAGTATAGTAAGCGGGGGCATTACAGATACGCAGTATTTT.

The chain uses TRBV7-9 and TRBJ1-2; D possibly corresponds to TRBD1 (6 bases). V was trimmed by 5 bases and J by 1 base, leaving 8 bases between them. The CDR3 loop spans 13 amino acids. Germline values: CDR1 SEHNR, CDR2 FQNEAQ (reference sequence). The CDR3 nucleotides read TGTGCCAGCAGCCGGGACAATAACTATGGCTACACCTTC. Its protein is CASSRDNNYGYTF.

The chain links TRBV7-7 to TRBJ2-3; possibly TRBD2 for D (5 bases). The V gene's germline CDR1 is SSHAT and CDR2 FNYEAQ (reference sequence). The CDR3 length is 12 residues. Trimming pared 3 bases from V and 8 bases from J, leaving 9 bases between. The chain's CDR3 is CASSFEGGTQYF. CDR3 in DNA: TGTGCCAGCAGCTTTGAGGGCGGTACGCAGTATTTT. Looking up the rest from reference TRBV7-7 and TRBJ2-3 gives the full variable domain: GAGVSQSPRYKVTKRGQDVTLRCDPISSHATLYWYQQALGQGPEFLTYFNYEAQPDKSGLPSDRFSAERPEGSISTLTIQRTEQRDSAMYRCASSFEGGTQYFGPGTRLTVL.

Here the CDR3 reads CASSQGHTGGRQAFF. DNA of the CDR3: TGTGCCAGCAGCCAGGGACATACAGGGGGTCGCCAAGCTTTCTTT. The genes are TRBV4-2 and TRBJ1-1, with TRBD1 matching 8 bases. The CDR3 is made up of 15 amino acids. CDR1 is LGHNA, CDR2 YNFKEQ, per germline. J lost 9 bases, V lost 3 bases, and 12 bases had no gene match.